What follows are 9 T cell receptor beta chains derived from one specimen sequenced in a study of shared clonotypes between healthy human individuals. Profiled with immunoSEQ multiplex PCR; TCRdb holds only in-frame clones, not every one. The profile covers 400,000 to 550,000 clones, with about 80% appearing a single time and about 12% taken by the ten largest. Sequencing was carried out using PBMCs. These receptors all come from a middle-aged woman in good health. Some clones in this sample may be carry-over from other donors' samples.

This chain connects TRBV13 to TRBJ2-1; D tentatively fits TRBD1 or TRBD2 (5 bases each). Germline assignment: CDR1 PRHDT and CDR2 FYEKMQ (reference sequence). The germline V and J ends were trimmed by 3 bases and 6 bases, with 15 bases remaining between them. The CDR3 runs 15 residues. CDR3 coding DNA: TGTGCCAGCAGCTTTGGGGGAGAGGTTGCCAATGAGCAGTTCTTC. Translating gives CASSFGGEVANEQFF.

The V call is TRBV7-9, the J call TRBJ1-1; maybe TRBD1 (5 bases). CDR3 size: 14 residues. In germline, CDR1 is SEHNR, CDR2 FQNEAQ (reference sequence). V was trimmed by 5 bases and J by 6 bases, leaving 16 bases between them. The DNA of the CDR3 is TGTGCCAGCAGCCCCGTGCGGACGGGGGCTGAAGCTTTCTTT. Protein sequence: CASSPVRTGAEAFF.

The gene calls are TRBV4-3 and TRBJ2-1; 12 bases map to TRBD1. CDR3 length: 15 amino acids. Looked up from germline, CDR1 is LGHNA and CDR2 is YSLEER. V trimming: 1 base; J trimming: 8 bases; junction bases outside the gene matches: 3. CDR3 DNA sequence: TGCGCCAGCAGCCAAGGGGGGACAGGGGGCTATGAGCAGTTCTTC. Encoded protein: CASSQGGTGGYEQFF.

The chain recombines TRBV18 with TRBJ2-7, with D unclear. Judging by the DNA end, TRBJ2-5 fits better; the J call may be wrong. CDR1 and CDR2 from the germline V gene are KGHSH and LQKENI. The CDR3 is made up of 13 amino acids. The CDR3 sequence is CASSPPSAETQYF. DNA for the CDR3: TGTGCCAGCTCACCACCGTCAGCAGAGACCCAGTACTTC.

The CDR3 reads CASSVGQNSNQPQHF. The CDR3 nucleotides are TGTGCCAGCAGCGTAGGACAAAATAGCAATCAGCCCCAGCATTTT. The genes are TRBV9 and TRBJ1-5; D gene ambiguous. The CDR3 covers 15 residues. V was cut by 0 bases and J by 0 bases, with 7 bases left in between. Germline assignment: CDR1 SGDLS and CDR2 YYNGEE.

The gene calls are TRBV6-6 and TRBJ2-4, with 8 bases fitting TRBD1. J lost 15 bases, V lost 5 bases, and 9 bases had no gene match. This CDR3 spans 12 amino acids. The germline V gene has CDR1 MNHNY and CDR2 SVGAGI (reference sequence). CDR3 sequence (DNA): TGTGCCAGCAGTCACCAGGGGGCCCCGATGTACTTC. As protein: CASSHQGAPMYF.

The chain uses TRBV9 and TRBJ2-2, with TRBD2 identical over 12 bases. J gave up 5 bases and V 4 bases, and 6 bases lay outside the gene matches. There are 16 residues in the CDR3. The germline V gene encodes CDR1 SGDLS and CDR2 YYNGEE. The CDR3 is CASSPRTSGKTGELFF. DNA of the CDR3: TGTGCCAGCAGCCCTCGGACTAGCGGGAAGACCGGGGAGCTGTTTTTT.

This sequence joins TRBV6-4 and TRBJ2-1; possibly TRBD2 for D (6 bases). Trimming took 5 bases from V and 0 from J, leaving 8 bases between them. The germline V gene encodes CDR1 MRHNA and CDR2 SNTAGT. CDR3 length: 14 amino acids. CDR3 sequence: CASSRGSSYNEQFF. The CDR3 nucleotides are TGTGCCAGCAGTCGGGGGAGCTCCTACAATGAGCAGTTCTTC.

The genes are TRBV19 and TRBJ2-7, with 7 bases lining up with TRBD2. CDR3 length equals 13 residues. J was trimmed by 6 bases and V by 1 base; bases with no gene match: 3. Germline CDR1 reads LNHDA; CDR2 reads SQIVND (reference sequence). The CDR3 DNA follows: TGTGCCAGTAGTATAGGCGGGGGTACCGAGCAGTACTTC. It yields the protein CASSIGGGTEQYF.